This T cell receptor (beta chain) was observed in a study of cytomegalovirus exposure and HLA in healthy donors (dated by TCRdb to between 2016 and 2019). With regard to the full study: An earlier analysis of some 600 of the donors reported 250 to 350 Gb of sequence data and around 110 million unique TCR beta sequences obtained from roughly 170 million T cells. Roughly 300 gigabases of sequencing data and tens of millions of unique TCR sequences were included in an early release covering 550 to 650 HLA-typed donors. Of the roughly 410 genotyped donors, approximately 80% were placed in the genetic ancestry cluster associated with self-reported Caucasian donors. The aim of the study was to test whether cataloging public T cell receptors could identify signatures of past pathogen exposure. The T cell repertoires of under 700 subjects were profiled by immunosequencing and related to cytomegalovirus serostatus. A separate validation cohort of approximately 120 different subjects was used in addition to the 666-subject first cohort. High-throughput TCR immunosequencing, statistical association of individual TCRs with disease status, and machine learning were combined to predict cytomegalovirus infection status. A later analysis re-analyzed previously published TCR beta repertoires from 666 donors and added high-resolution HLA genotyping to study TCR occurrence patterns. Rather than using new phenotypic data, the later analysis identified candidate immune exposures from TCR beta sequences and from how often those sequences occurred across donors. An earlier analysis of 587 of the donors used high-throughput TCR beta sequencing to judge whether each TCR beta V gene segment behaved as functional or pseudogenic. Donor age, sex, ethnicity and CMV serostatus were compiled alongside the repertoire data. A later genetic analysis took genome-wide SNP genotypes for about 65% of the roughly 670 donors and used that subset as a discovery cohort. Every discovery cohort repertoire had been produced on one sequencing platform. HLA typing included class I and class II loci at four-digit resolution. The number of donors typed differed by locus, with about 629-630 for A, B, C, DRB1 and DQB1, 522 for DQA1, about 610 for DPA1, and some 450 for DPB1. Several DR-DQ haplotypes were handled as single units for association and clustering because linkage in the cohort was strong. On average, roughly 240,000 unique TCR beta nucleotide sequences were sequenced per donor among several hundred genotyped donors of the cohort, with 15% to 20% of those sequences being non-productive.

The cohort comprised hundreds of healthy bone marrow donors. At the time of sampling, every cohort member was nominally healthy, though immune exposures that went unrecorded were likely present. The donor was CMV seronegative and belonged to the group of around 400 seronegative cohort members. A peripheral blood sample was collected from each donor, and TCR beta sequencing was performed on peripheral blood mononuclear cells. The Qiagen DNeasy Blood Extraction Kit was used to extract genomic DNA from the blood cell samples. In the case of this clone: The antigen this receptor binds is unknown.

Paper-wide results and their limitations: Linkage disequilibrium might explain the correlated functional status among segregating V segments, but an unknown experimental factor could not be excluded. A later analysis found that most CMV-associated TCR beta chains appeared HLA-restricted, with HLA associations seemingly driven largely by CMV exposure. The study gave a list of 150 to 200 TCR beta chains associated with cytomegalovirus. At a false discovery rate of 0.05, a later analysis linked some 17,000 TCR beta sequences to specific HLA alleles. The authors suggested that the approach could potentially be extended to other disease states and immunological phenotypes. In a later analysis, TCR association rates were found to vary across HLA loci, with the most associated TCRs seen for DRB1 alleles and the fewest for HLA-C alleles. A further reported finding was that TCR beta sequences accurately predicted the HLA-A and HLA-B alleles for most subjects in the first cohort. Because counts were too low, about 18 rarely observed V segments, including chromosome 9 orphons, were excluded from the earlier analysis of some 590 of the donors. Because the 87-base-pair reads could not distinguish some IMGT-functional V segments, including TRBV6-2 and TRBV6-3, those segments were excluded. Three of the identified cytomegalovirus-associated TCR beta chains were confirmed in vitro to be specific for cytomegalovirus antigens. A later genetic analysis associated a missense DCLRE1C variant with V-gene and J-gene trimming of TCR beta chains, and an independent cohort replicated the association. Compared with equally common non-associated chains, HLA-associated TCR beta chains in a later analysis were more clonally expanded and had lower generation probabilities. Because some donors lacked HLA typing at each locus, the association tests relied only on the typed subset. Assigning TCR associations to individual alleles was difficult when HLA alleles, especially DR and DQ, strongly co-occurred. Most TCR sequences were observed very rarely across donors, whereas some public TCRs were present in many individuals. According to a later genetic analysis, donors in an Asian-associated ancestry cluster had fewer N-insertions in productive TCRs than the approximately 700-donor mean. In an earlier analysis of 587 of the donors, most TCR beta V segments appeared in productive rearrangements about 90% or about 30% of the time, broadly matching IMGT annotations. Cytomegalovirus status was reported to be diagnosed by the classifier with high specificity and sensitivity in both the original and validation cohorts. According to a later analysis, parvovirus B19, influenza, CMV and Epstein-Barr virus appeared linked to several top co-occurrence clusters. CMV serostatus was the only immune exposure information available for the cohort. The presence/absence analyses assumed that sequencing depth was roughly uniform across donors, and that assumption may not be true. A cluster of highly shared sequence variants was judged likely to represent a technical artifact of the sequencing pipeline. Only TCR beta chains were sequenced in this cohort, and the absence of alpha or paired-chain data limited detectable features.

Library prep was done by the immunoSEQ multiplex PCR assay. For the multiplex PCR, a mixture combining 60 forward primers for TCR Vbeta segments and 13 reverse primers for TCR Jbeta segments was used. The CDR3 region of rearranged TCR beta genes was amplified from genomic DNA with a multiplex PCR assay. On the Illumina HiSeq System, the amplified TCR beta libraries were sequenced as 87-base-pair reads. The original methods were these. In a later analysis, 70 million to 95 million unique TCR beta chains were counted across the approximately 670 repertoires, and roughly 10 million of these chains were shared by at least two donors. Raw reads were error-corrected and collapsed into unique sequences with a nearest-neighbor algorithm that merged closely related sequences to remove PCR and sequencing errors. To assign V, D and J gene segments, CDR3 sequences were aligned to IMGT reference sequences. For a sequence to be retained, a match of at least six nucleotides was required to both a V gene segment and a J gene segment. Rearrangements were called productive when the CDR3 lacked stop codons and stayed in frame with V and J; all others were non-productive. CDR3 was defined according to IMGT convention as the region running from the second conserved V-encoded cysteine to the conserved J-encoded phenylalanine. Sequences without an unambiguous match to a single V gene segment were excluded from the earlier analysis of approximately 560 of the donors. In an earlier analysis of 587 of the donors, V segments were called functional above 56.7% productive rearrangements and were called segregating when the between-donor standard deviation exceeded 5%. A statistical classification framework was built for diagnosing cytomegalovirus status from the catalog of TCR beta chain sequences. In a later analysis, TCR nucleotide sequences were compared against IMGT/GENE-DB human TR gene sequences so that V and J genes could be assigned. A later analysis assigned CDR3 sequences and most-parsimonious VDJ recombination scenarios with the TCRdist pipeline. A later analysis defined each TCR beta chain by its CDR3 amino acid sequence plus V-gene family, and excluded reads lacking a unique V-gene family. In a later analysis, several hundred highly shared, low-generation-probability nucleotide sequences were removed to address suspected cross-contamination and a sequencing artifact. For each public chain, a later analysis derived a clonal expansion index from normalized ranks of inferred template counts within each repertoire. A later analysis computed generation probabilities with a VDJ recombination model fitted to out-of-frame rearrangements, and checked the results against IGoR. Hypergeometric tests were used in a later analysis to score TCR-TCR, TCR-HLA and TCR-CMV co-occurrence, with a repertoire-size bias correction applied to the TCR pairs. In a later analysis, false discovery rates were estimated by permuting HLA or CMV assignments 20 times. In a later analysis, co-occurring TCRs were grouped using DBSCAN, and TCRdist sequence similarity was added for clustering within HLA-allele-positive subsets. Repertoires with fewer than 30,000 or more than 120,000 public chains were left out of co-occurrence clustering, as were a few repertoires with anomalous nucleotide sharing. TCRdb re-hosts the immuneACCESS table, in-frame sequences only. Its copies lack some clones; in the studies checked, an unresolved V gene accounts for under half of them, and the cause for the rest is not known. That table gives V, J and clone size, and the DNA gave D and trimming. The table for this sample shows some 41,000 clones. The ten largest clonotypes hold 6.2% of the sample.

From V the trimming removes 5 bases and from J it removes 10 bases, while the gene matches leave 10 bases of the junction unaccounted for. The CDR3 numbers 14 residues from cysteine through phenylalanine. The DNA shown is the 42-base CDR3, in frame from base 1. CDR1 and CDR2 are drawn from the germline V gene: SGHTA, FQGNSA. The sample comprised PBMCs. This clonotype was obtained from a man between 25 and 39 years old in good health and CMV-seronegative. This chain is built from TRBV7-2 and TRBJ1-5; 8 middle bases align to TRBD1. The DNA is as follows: TGTGCCAGCAGCCGGGGACAGGAGTTCAGCCCCCAGCATTTT. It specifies CASSRGQEFSPQHF.